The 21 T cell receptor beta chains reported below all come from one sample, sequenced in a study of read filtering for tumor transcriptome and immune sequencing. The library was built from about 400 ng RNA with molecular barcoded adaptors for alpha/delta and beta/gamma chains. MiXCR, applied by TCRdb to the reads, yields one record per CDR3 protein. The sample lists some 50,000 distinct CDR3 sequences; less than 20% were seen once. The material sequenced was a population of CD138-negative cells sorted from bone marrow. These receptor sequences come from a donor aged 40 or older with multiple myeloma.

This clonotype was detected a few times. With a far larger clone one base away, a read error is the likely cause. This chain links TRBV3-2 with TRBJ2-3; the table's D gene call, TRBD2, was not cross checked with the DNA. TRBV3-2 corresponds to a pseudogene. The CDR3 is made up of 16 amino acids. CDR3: CASSLRTSGGTDTQYF. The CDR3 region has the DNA TGTGCCAGCAGCCTCAGGACTAGCGGGGGCACAGATACGCAGTATTTT.

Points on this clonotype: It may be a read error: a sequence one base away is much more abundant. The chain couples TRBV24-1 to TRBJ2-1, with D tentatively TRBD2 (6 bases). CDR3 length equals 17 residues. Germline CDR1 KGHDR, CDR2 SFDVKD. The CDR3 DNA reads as TGTGCCACCAGTGAGCCCCCTCTAGCGCGAGGGTCACATGAGCGGTTCTTC. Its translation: CATSEPPLARGSHERFF.

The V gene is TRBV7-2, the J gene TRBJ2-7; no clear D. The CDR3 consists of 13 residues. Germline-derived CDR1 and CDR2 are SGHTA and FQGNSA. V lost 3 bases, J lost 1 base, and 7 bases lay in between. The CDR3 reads CASSFDVSYEQYF. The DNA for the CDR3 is TGTGCCAGCAGCTTTGACGTATCCTACGAGCAGTACTTC.

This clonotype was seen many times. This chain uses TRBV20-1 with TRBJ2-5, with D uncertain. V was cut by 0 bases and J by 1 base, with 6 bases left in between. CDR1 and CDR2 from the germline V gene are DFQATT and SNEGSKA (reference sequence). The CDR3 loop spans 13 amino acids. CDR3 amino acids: CSARDSLQETQYF. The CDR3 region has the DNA TGCAGTGCTAGAGACTCGCTCCAAGAGACCCAGTACTTC.

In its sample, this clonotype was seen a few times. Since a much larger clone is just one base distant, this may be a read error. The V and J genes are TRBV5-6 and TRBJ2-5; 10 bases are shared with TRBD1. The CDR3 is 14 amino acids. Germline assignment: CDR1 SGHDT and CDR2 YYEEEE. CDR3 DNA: TGTGCCACCACCGGACAGGGGGGCCAAGAGACCCTGTACTTC. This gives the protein CATTGQGGQETLYF.

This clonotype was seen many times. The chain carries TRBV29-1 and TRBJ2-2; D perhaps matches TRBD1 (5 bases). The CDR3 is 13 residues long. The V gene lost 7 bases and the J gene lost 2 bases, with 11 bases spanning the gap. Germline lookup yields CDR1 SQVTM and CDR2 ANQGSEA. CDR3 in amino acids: CSASQGNTGELFF. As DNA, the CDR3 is TGCAGCGCCAGCCAGGGAAACACCGGGGAGCTGTTTTTT.

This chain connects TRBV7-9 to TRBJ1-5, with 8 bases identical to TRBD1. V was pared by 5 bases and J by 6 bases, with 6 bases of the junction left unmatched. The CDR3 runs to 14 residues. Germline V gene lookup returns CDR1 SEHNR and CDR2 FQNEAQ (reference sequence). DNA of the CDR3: TGTGCCAGCAGCGCGGACAGGGTCAGTCAGCCCCAGCATTTT. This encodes CASSADRVSQPQHF.

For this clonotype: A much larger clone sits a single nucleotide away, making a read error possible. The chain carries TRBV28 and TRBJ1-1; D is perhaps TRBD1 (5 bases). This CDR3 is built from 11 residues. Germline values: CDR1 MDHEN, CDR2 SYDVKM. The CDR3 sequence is CSSSLGVGAFF. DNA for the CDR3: TGTTCCAGCAGTTTAGGGGTTGGAGCTTTCTTT.

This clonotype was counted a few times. The CDR3 coding sequence is TGTGCCAGCAGCCAGGGGTTCAATCAGCCCCAGCATTTT. Protein sequence: CASSQGFNQPQHF. The V call is TRBV3-1, the J call TRBJ1-5; unclear D gene. Germline CDR1 LGHDT, CDR2 YNNKEL (reference sequence). Trimming pared 3 bases from V and 3 bases from J, leaving 6 bases between. The CDR3 sequence is 13 residues long.

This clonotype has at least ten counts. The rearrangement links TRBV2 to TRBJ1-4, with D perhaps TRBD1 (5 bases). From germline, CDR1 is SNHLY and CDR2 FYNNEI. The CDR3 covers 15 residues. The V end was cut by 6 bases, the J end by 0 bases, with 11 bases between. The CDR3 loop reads CASRGPFTTNEKLFF. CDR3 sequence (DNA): TGTGCCAGCAGGGGACCCTTCACAACTAATGAAAAACTGTTTTTT.

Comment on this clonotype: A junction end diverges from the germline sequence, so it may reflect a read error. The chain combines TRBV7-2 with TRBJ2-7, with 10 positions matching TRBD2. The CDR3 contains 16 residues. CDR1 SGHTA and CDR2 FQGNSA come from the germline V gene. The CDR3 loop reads CASSPWTSGKTYEQHF. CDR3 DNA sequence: TGTGCCAGCAGCCCATGGACTAGCGGAAAAACCTACGAGCAGCACTTC.

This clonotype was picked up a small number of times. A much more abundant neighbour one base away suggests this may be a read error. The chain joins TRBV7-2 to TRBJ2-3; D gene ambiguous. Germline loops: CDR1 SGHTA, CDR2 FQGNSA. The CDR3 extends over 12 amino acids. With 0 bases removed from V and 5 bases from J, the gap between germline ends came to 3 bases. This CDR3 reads CASSLARDTQYF. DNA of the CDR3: TGTGCCAGCAGCTTAGCGAGAGATACGCAGTATTTT.

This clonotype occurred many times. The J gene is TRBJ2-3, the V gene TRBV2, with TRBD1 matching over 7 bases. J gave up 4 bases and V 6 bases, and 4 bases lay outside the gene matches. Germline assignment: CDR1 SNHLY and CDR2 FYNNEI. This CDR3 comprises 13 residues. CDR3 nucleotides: TGTGCCAGCAGAAGACAGGGACCAGATACGCAGTATTTT. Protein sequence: CASRRQGPDTQYF.

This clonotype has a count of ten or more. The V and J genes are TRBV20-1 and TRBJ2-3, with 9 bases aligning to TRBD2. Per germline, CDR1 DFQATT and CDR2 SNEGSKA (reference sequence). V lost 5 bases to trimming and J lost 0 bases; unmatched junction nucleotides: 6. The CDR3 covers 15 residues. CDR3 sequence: CSASRTSGSTDTQYF. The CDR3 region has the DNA TGCAGTGCTTCGAGAACTAGCGGGAGCACAGATACGCAGTATTTT.

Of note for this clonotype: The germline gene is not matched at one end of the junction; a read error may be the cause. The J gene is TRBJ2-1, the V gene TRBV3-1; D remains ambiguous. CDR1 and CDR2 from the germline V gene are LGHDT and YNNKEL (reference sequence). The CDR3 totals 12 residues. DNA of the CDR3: TGTGCCGGCAGCCTTGTGGGTCTTGAGCAGTTCTTC. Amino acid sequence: CAGSLVGLEQFF.

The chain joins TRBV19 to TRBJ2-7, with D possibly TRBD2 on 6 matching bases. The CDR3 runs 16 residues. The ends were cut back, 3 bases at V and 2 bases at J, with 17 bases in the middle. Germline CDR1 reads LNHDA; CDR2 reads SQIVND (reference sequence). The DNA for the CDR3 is TGTGCCAGTAGTATCGGTGGAGCGGGTAGGGCCTACGAGCAGTACTTC. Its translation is CASSIGGAGRAYEQYF.

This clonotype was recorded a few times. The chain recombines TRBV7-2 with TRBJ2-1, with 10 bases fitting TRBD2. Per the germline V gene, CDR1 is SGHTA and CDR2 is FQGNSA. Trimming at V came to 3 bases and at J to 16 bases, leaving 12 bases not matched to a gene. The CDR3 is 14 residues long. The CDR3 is CASSFYPASGSYFF. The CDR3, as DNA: TGTGCCAGCAGCTTTTACCCGGCTAGCGGGAGTTATTTCTTC.

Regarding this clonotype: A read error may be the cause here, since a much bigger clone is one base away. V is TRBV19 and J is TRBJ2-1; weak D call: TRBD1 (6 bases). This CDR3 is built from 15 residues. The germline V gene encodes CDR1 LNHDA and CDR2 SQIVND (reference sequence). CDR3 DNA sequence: TGTGCCAGTAGTATTTCGGACAGCGCCTACAATAAGCAGTTCTTC. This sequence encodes CASSISDSAYNKQFF. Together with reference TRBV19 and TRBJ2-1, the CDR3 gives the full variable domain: DGGITQSPKYLFRKEGQNVTLSCEQNLNHDAMYWYRQDPGQGLRLIYYSQIVNDFQKGDIAEGYSVSREKKESFPLTVTSAQKNPTAFYLCASSISDSAYNKQFFGPGTRLTVL.

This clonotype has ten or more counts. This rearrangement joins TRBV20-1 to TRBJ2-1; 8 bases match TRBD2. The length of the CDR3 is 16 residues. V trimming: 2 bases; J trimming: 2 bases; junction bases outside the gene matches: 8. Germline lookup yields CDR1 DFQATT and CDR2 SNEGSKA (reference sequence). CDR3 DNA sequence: TGCAGTGCTAGAACGAACCCGGGACTAGCCTACAATGAGCAGTTCTTC. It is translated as CSARTNPGLAYNEQFF.

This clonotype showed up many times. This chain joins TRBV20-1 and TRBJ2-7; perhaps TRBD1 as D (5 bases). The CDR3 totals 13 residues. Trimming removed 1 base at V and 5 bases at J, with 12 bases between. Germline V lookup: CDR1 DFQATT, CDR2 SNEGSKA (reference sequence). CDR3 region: CSARVLGLNEQYF. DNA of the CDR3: TGCAGTGCTAGAGTTCTGGGGCTGAACGAGCAGTACTTC.

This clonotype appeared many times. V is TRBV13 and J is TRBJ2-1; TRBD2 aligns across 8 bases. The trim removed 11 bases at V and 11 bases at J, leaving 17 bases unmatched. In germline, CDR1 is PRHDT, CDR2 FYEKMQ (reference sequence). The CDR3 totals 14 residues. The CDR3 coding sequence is TGTGCCGCAACCGTTGGTAGCGGGGCCATCCAGCAGTTCTTC. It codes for CAATVGSGAIQQFF.